This TCR beta chain was observed in a study of response to subunit inactivated influenza vaccine. Overall study results and limits: After each seasonal influenza vaccination, few new T cells are recruited, the authors suggested.

For this clonotype: The antigen remains undetermined.

Each CDR3 protein gets one entry after TCRdb re-called the RT-PCR reads with MiXCR. The repertoire holds fewer than 200,000 distinct CDR3 sequences, with around 8.8% as singletons. The sample was non-naive T cells sorted from PBMCs, taken on the day of vaccination. This receptor was identified in a man in his fifties or sixties who received an inactivated influenza vaccine.

The CDR3 nucleotides are TGTGCCAGCAGCCTGGAGGACAGAGGCTATGGCTACACCTTC. It is translated as CASSLEDRGYGYTF. The chain recombines TRBV5-5 with TRBJ1-2; possible D gene TRBD1, 6 bases. The CDR3 extends over 14 amino acids. The V gene lost 4 bases and the J gene lost 4 bases, with 14 bases spanning the gap. Germline CDR1 reads SGHKS; CDR2 reads YYEKEE (reference sequence).